These 6 T cell receptor beta chains originate from one sample sequenced in a study of cytomegalovirus exposure and HLA in healthy donors. In the PCR, 60 Vbeta and 13 Jbeta primers were used. Sequenced by immunoSEQ multiplex PCR; TCRdb stores in-frame clones only, minus some. The sample holds fewer than 150,000 clones, around four fifths seen once. The material sequenced was PBMCs. The receptor source for this set is a man aged 55-75 years in good health and CMV-seropositive.

The chain couples TRBV5-1 to TRBJ1-3; D is undetermined. Per the germline V gene, CDR1 is SGHRS and CDR2 is YFSETQ. CDR3 length equals 15 residues. V gave up 2 bases and J gave up 2 bases, with 11 bases separating them. The CDR3 coding sequence is TGCGCCAGCAGCTTAACCTATTCAACTGGAAACACCATATATTTT. As protein: CASSLTYSTGNTIYF.

The V call is TRBV7-9, the J call TRBJ2-1; 8 bases are shared with TRBD2. With V trimmed by 5 bases and J by 5 bases, 11 bases remained unmatched. Looked up from germline, CDR1 is SEHNR and CDR2 is FQNEAQ (reference sequence). The CDR3 spans 16 residues. CDR3 in DNA: TGTGCCAGCAGCCCATGGACCGGGACTAGGAACAATGAGCAGTTCTTC. Translated, it gives CASSPWTGTRNNEQFF.

The chain has TRBV5-1 and TRBJ1-4; perhaps TRBD1 as D (5 bases). The germline V gene encodes CDR1 SGHRS and CDR2 YFSETQ. This CDR3 is built from 15 residues. V was shortened by 4 bases and J by 8 bases, with 18 bases between the two germline ends. CDR3 coding DNA: TGCGCCAGCAGCCGGAGTCGGGGGTTGGAAGAAAAACTGTTTTTT. Encoded protein: CASSRSRGLEEKLFF.

This clone was seen ten or more times. J is TRBJ1-4 and V is TRBV6-1, with D perhaps matching TRBD1 (6 bases). The CDR3 extends over 17 amino acids. Trimming pared 3 bases from V and 7 bases from J, leaving 21 bases between. Germline values: CDR1 MNHNS, CDR2 SASEGT. CDR3 sequence: CASSDLGQAGGGEKLFF. The CDR3 bases are TGTGCCAGCAGTGACCTAGGCCAGGCGGGGGGCGGTGAAAAACTGTTTTTT.

V and J are TRBV30 and TRBJ2-2; D might be TRBD2 (6 bases). The germline V gene has CDR1 GTSNPN and CDR2 SVGIG (reference sequence). Trimming took off 2 bases at V and 6 bases at J, with 16 bases between the two ends. The CDR3 is 15 residues long. The CDR3 DNA reads as TGTGCCTGGAGTCCGACTGGAGGGCCGGCCGGGGAGCTGTTTTTT. Amino acids: CAWSPTGGPAGELFF.

The rearrangement joins TRBV28 to TRBJ1-1; a possible D gene is TRBD1 (5 bases). This CDR3 is 13 amino acids long. V was trimmed by 6 bases and J by 1 base, leaving 9 bases between them. From germline, CDR1 is MDHEN and CDR2 SYDVKM. CDR3 bases: TGTGCCAGCAGCTACGACAGGAACACTGAAGCTTTCTTT. Amino acids: CASSYDRNTEAFF.